A single sample gave rise to the 21 T cell receptor beta chains below, sequenced in a study of CD8 T cells in ankylosing spondylitis. TCRdb itself ran the 5' RACE reads through MiXCR, one entry per CDR3 protein. The sample lists some 37,000 distinct CDR3 sequences, 8% to 13% seen once, with over 20% in the top ten. The specimen was synovial fluid, either unsorted or a sorted T cell fraction (not recorded which). The receptor source for this set is a male donor with ankylosing spondylitis.

This clonotype was recorded many times. In nucleotides, the CDR3 is TGCGCCAGCACCATGGACAGGGGGCGCACTGAAGCTTTCTTT. Residues: CASTMDRGRTEAFF. V and J are TRBV5-1 and TRBJ1-1; 11 bases agree with TRBD1. Per germline, CDR1 SGHRS and CDR2 YFSETQ. V trimming: 6 bases; J trimming: 4 bases; junction bases outside the gene matches: 5. The CDR3 loop spans 14 amino acids. Full variable domain (outside the CDR3, taken from reference TRBV5-1 and TRBJ1-1): KAGVTQTPRYLIKTRGQQVTLSCSPISGHRSVSWYQQTPGQGLQFLFEYFSETQRNKGNFPGRFSGRQFSNSRSEMNVSTLELGDSALYLCASTMDRGRTEAFFGQGTRLTVV.

This clonotype occurred many times. V is TRBV20-1 and J is TRBJ2-4, with 10 bases lining up with TRBD2. Germline CDR1 is DFQATT and CDR2 is SNEGSKA (reference sequence). There are 15 residues in the CDR3. With 5 bases clipped from V and 7 bases from J, the junction kept 11 bases outside the gene matches. CDR3 region: CSARGLADLGNIQYF. The CDR3 DNA reads TGCAGTGCTCGCGGACTAGCGGATCTTGGGAACATTCAGTACTTC.

This clonotype was seen repeatedly, ten times or more. This rearrangement joins TRBV9 to TRBJ2-3; D perhaps matches TRBD2 (7 bases). This CDR3 is 15 amino acids long. CDR1 and CDR2 from the germline V gene are SGDLS and YYNGEE. Trimming pared 5 bases from V and 0 bases from J, leaving 13 bases between. CDR3 in amino acids: CASSGGGASTDTQYF. The CDR3 DNA reads as TGTGCCAGCAGTGGAGGGGGGGCTAGCACAGATACGCAGTATTTT.

About this clonotype: This may come from a read error, since a much larger clone is one base off. The J gene is TRBJ2-1, the V gene TRBV19, with 9 bases aligning to TRBD2. CDR1 LNHDA and CDR2 SQIVND come from the germline V gene (reference sequence). This CDR3 has 12 amino acids. Trimming cost V 7 bases and J 13 bases; bases outside gene matches: 8. CDR3 bases: TGTGCCAGTACTGGGGCGGGAGGGAGACAGTTCTTC. Encoded protein: CASTGAGGRQFF.

This clonotype showed up just a few times. The chain combines TRBV28 with TRBJ1-1; TRBD1 agrees at 8 bases. CDR3 length: 16 amino acids. Germline V gene data show CDR1 as MDHEN and CDR2 as SYDVKM. V shed 4 bases, J shed 11 bases, and the junction held 18 bases outside the gene matches. This CDR3 is CASSSTGAGRQLEAFF. CDR3 DNA sequence: TGTGCCAGCAGTTCGACAGGGGCCGGCCGCCAACTTGAGGCTTTCTTT. Variable domain in full (rest from reference TRBV28 and TRBJ1-1): DVKVTQSSRYLVKRTGEKVFLECVQDMDHENMFWYRQDPGLGLRLIYFSYDVKMKEKGDIPEGYSVSREKKERFSLILESASTNQTSMYLCASSSTGAGRQLEAFFGQGTRLTVV.

This clonotype was counted between two and nine times. V usage is TRBV2 and J usage is TRBJ1-1; D ambiguous. In germline, CDR1 is SNHLY, CDR2 FYNNEI. V was trimmed by 3 bases and J by 2 bases, leaving 10 bases between them. The CDR3 runs 14 residues. Here the CDR3 DNA reads TGTGCCAGCAGTGATTATGCAGTCAACACTGAAGCTTTCTTT. Protein sequence: CASSDYAVNTEAFF.

This clonotype was observed at least ten times. The chain has TRBV12-3 or TRBV12-4 and TRBJ2-2; 8 bases are a match to TRBD2. The CDR3 spans 15 residues. V shed 0 bases and J 4 bases; nucleotides not matched to a gene: 1. In nucleotides, the CDR3 is TGTGCCAGCAGTTTAGCGCGGGGGGCCACCGGGGAGCTGTTTTTT. It codes for CASSLARGATGELFF.

This clonotype has at least ten counts. The chain employs TRBV12-3 or TRBV12-4 and TRBJ2-1, with 13 bases identical to TRBD2. This CDR3 comprises 16 residues. The junction had 5 bases not matched to a gene; V was cut back by 6 bases and J by 3 bases. In DNA, the CDR3 is TGTGCCAGCAGGTGGACTAGCGGGAGAGACTACAATGAGCAGTTCTTC. Protein sequence: CASRWTSGRDYNEQFF.

This clonotype was detected many times. The rearrangement joins TRBV20-1 to TRBJ1-6, with 7 bases identical to TRBD1. Losses at the gene ends were 5 bases for V and 7 bases for J; bases not matched to a gene: 8. The CDR3 totals 14 residues. Germline V lookup: CDR1 DFQATT, CDR2 SNEGSKA (reference sequence). The CDR3 DNA reads TGCAGTGCTCAACCCGGGACAGAGAATTCACCCCTCCACTTT. As protein: CSAQPGTENSPLHF.

For this clonotype: With a much larger clone just one base away, this may be a read error. The CDR3 end shows no conserved phenylalanine or tryptophan, and so a read error is likely. V and J are TRBV5-1 and TRBJ2-7, with 9 bases aligning to TRBD1. The junction had 3 bases not matched to a gene; V was cut back by 3 bases and J by 2 bases. The germline gives CDR1 SGHRS, CDR2 YFSETQ. The CDR3 runs to 14 residues. CDR3 in amino acids: CASSWTGDPYEQYL. The CDR3 region has the DNA TGCGCCAGCAGCTGGACAGGGGACCCCTACGAGCAGTACCTC.

This clonotype was observed at least ten times. The chain employs TRBV25-1 and TRBJ2-1; TRBD2 matches at 13 bases. Per the germline V gene, CDR1 is MGHDK and CDR2 is SYGVNS. The trim removed 6 bases at V and 8 bases at J, leaving 4 bases unmatched. The CDR3 runs to 14 residues. The CDR3 spells CASSGLAGDDEQFF. In DNA form, the CDR3 reads TGTGCCAGCAGCGGACTAGCGGGAGATGATGAGCAGTTCTTC.

The rearrangement links TRBV28 to TRBJ2-7; TRBD1 aligns across 8 bases. J lost 5 bases, V lost 8 bases, and 8 bases had no gene match. CDR3 size: 13 residues. The V gene's germline CDR1 is MDHEN and CDR2 SYDVKM. CDR3 amino acids: CASRLTGVDEQYF. CDR3 bases: TGTGCCAGCCGGTTGACAGGGGTCGACGAGCAGTACTTC.

This clonotype was observed a handful of times. J is TRBJ2-2 and V is TRBV24-1; 9 nucleotides agree with TRBD1. V shed 3 bases and J 1 base; nucleotides not matched to a gene: 2. CDR1 is KGHDR and CDR2 is SFDVKD in the germline V gene. The CDR3 spans 16 residues. CDR3 amino acids: CATSDTGQGNTGELFF. Here the CDR3 DNA reads TGTGCCACCAGTGATACGGGACAGGGGAACACCGGGGAGCTGTTTTTT.

This clonotype was detected many times. The gene calls are TRBV12-3 or TRBV12-4 and TRBJ2-1, with 12 bases identical to TRBD2. The CDR3 runs 16 residues. J was trimmed by 10 bases and V by 7 bases; bases with no gene match: 14. CDR3 loop: CASNPPLAGGVREQFF. The CDR3 DNA follows: TGTGCCAGCAACCCTCCTCTAGCGGGAGGGGTCCGGGAGCAGTTCTTC.

The chain links TRBV28 to TRBJ2-7, with no clear D. There are 13 residues in the CDR3. CDR1 is MDHEN, CDR2 SYDVKM, per germline. The V and J ends lost 2 bases and 2 bases respectively, with 7 bases between them. The CDR3 DNA sequence: TGTGCCAGCAGTTTAAGGCTAGCCTACGAGCAGTACTTC. Translating gives CASSLRLAYEQYF.

This clonotype was observed a few times. This chain connects TRBV9 to TRBJ2-1; no clear D gene. The CDR3 has 14 residues. Trimming shortened V by 0 bases and J by 6 bases, and 10 bases separated the two germline ends. Germline lookup yields CDR1 SGDLS and CDR2 YYNGEE. CDR3 protein: CASSVGVVGNEQFF. The DNA of the CDR3 is TGTGCCAGCAGCGTAGGGGTAGTTGGCAATGAGCAGTTCTTC.

V is TRBV5-6 and J is TRBJ1-2; D might be TRBD1 (5 bases). Germline V CDR1 and CDR2: SGHDT, YYEEEE. The CDR3 loop spans 12 amino acids. Between the trimmed V and J ends, which lost 4 bases and 8 bases, there was a span of 12 bases. This CDR3 reads CASSQGLGGYTF. The CDR3 bases are TGTGCCAGCAGCCAGGGATTGGGGGGCTACACCTTC.

Sample share makes this clonotype medium-sized. The chain employs TRBV12-3 or TRBV12-4 and TRBJ2-1; D is unresolved. The CDR3 is 15 amino acids. V was cut by 2 bases and J by 6 bases, with 14 bases left in between. The CDR3 reads CASSLYRIPINEQFF. The DNA of the CDR3 is TGTGCCAGCAGTTTATATCGAATCCCGATCAATGAGCAGTTCTTC.

This clonotype has a count of ten or more. The rearrangement joins TRBV6-2 or TRBV6-3 to TRBJ2-7; D is unclear. CDR1 MNHEY and CDR2 SVGEGT come from the germline V gene. V was trimmed by 3 bases and J by 2 bases, leaving 2 bases between them. The CDR3 runs 11 residues. CDR3 in DNA: TGTGCCAGCAGTTATACCTACGAGCAGTACTTC. It encodes CASSYTYEQYF.

Concerning this clonotype: One junction end disagrees with the germline gene, perhaps due to a read error. This chain uses TRBV7-9 with TRBJ2-1; 11 bases match TRBD2. The CDR3 covers 16 residues. Germline-derived CDR1 and CDR2 are SEHNR and FQNEAQ (reference sequence). The CDR3 coding sequence is TGTACCAGCAGCTCCCCGACTAGCGGGATAGTCAATGAGCAGTTCTTC. Its translation is CTSSSPTSGIVNEQFF.

Concerning this clonotype itself: The junction departs from the called germline gene at one end, perhaps through a read error. The chain links TRBV10-3 to TRBJ2-1; possibly TRBD1 for D (5 bases). The CDR3 covers 12 residues. The germline CDR1 and CDR2 sequences are ENHRY and SYGVKD. CDR3 region: CAISEPGRIGVF. In DNA, the CDR3 is TGTGCCATCAGTGAGCCCGGACGGATAGGGGTCTTC.